The 9 T cell receptor beta chains below were found in one sample sequenced in a study of CD8 T cells in Susac syndrome. Reverse transcription of about 0.45 to 1 ug RNA used random hexamers. MiXCR was run by TCRdb on the immunoSEQ multiplex PCR reads, yielding one entry per CDR3 protein. Of around 81,000 distinct CDR3 sequences in the sample, 94% were seen once. Sequencing was done on a sample of CD8+ T cells from PBMCs. These TCRs come from a human donor with Susac syndrome.

This clonotype was seen just once. V and J are TRBV29-1 and TRBJ2-5; no clear D. V shed 1 base and J shed 5 bases, with 14 bases lying between them. The CDR3 spans 14 residues. Germline lookup yields CDR1 SQVTM and CDR2 ANQGSEA. CDR3 coding DNA: TGCAGCGTTGAAGGCTTAGGCAATTGGGAGACCCAGTACTTC. Protein: CSVEGLGNWETQYF.

The gene calls are TRBV4-3 and TRBJ2-7; TRBD2 might be the D (5 bases). The germline V gene encodes CDR1 LGHNA and CDR2 YSLEER. V was cut by 0 bases and J by 4 bases, with 13 bases left in between. CDR3 length: 15 residues. CDR3 amino acids: CASSQEASEGYEQYF. As DNA, the CDR3 is TGCGCCAGCAGCCAAGAGGCAAGCGAGGGATACGAGCAGTACTTC.

The rearrangement uses TRBV27 and TRBJ2-2, with TRBD1 matching 7 bases. Germline trimming cut 8 bases from V and 2 bases from J; bases unmatched to any gene: 5. There are 14 residues in the CDR3. Germline values: CDR1 MNHEY, CDR2 SMNVEV (reference sequence). The CDR3 DNA follows: TGTGCCAGCGGGGGACAGTTAAACACCGGGGAGCTGTTTTTT. Protein product: CASGGQLNTGELFF.

This clonotype is a singleton in its sample. The chain links TRBV3-1 to TRBJ2-3, with TRBD1 matching over 7 bases. The CDR3 runs 14 residues. The ends lost 6 bases at V and 4 bases at J; junction bases unmatched: 7. CDR1 and CDR2 (germline): LGHDT, YNNKEL (reference sequence). The CDR3 coding sequence is TGTGCCAGCAGGACAGGGTGGGACGCAGATACGCAGTATTTT. Its protein is CASRTGWDADTQYF.

The gene calls are TRBV18 and TRBJ2-7; TRBD1 is a possible D gene (6 bases). This CDR3 contains 14 residues. CDR1 and CDR2 from the germline V gene are KGHSH and LQKENI. Trimming left V 1 base short and J 2 bases short, with 9 bases between. CDR3 amino acids: CASSPQDRPYEQYF. The CDR3 DNA sequence: TGTGCCAGCTCACCACAGGACAGACCCTACGAGCAGTACTTC.

This chain uses TRBV12-3 or TRBV12-4 with TRBJ2-7; 7 bases fit TRBD2. The V and J ends lost 7 bases and 2 bases, in that order; junction bases with no gene match: 5. The CDR3 sequence is 13 residues long. CDR3 DNA sequence: TGTGCCAGCACCAGAGCGGGGACCTACGAGCAGTACTTC. Amino acids: CASTRAGTYEQYF.

The chain has TRBV12-3 or TRBV12-4 and TRBJ2-5; TRBD2 aligns across 11 bases. The V gene end was trimmed by 5 bases and the J gene end by 1 base; junction bases not matched to a gene: 3. The CDR3 consists of 15 residues. CDR3 bases: TGTGCCAGCAGTCCCCTAGCGGGGGGCCAAGAGACCCAGTACTTC. Amino acids: CASSPLAGGQETQYF.

V is TRBV14 and J is TRBJ1-5; D is perhaps TRBD1 (5 bases). Germline V lookup: CDR1 SGHDN, CDR2 FVKESK. This CDR3 comprises 13 residues. V was cut by 0 bases and J by 7 bases, with 7 bases left in between. The DNA for the CDR3 is TGTGCCAGCAGCCAAGAAAGGGGACAGCCCCAGCATTTT. This codes for CASSQERGQPQHF.

CDR3 DNA sequence: TGCGCCAGCAGTGAGATCGGATCCTTCACGTCCGGCTACACCTTC. It specifies CASSEIGSFTSGYTF. This rearrangement joins TRBV4-3 to TRBJ1-2; no definite D call. Trimming left V 6 bases short and J 8 bases short, with 22 bases between. This CDR3 region has 15 residues. Germline loops: CDR1 LGHNA, CDR2 YSLEER.